This T cell receptor (beta chain) came from a study of blood T cell repertoires in COVID-19. Study-level background: T cells, B-cell-depleted T cells, or PBMCs provided the cDNA or gDNA that served as material.

With 5 bases removed from V and 4 bases from J, the gap between germline ends came to 20 bases. The V gene's germline CDR1 is GTSNPN and CDR2 SVGIG (reference sequence). The CDR3 consists of 15 residues. Measured with immunoSEQ multiplex PCR; TCRdb has only the in-frame clones, and not every one. The table includes about 64,000 clones, 84% detected once. The sequence derives from a woman between 55 and 75 years old with acute or convalescent COVID-19. The chain employs TRBV30 and TRBJ1-1, with D maybe TRBD1 (5 bases). What was sequenced was peripheral blood. The chain's CDR3 is CAWGALGRRGTEAFF. CDR3 DNA: TGTGCCTGGGGGGCGTTAGGACGTAGGGGCACTGAAGCTTTCTTT. Full variable domain (outside the CDR3, taken from reference TRBV30 and TRBJ1-1): SQTIHQWPATLVQPVGSPLSLECTVEGTSNPNLYWYRQAAGRGLQLLFYSVGIGQISSEVPQNLSASRPQDRQFILSSKKLLLSDSGFYLCAWGALGRRGTEAFFGQGTRLTVV.